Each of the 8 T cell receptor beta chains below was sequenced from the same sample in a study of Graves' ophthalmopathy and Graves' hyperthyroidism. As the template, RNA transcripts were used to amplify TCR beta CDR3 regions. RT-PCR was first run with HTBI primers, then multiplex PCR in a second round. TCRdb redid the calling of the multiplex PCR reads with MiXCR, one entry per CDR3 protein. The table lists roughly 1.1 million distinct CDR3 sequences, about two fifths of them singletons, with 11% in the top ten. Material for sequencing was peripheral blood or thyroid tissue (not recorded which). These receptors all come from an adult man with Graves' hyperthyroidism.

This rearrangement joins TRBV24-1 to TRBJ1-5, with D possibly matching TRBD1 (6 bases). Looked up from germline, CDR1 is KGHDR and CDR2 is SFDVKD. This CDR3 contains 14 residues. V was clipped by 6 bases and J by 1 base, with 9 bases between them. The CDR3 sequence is CATSSGASNQPQHF. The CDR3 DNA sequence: TGTGCCACCAGTTCGGGGGCCAGCAATCAGCCCCAGCATTTT.

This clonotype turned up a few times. CDR3 DNA: TGCGCCAGCAGCCAAGAGGAGGCAGGCGGGCCGCCCCAGCATTTT. Encoded protein: CASSQEEAGGPPQHF. The rearrangement joins TRBV4-1 to TRBJ1-5, with D uncertain. Germline CDR1 and CDR2: MGHRA and YSYEKL. The V end was cut by 0 bases, the J end by 9 bases, with 15 bases between. The length of the CDR3 is 15 residues.

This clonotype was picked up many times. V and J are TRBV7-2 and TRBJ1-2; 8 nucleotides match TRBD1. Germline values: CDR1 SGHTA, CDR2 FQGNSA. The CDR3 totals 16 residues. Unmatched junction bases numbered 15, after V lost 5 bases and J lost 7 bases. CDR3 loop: CASSTNLRQGRTGYTF. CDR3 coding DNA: TGTGCCAGCAGCACTAACCTGCGACAGGGGCGAACTGGCTACACCTTC.

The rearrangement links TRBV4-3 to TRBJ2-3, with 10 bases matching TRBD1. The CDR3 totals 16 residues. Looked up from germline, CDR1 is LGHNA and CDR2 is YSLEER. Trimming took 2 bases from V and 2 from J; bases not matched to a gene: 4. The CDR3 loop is CASSQKGQGNTDTQYF. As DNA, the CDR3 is TGCGCCAGCAGCCAAAAGGGACAGGGGAACACAGATACGCAGTATTTT.

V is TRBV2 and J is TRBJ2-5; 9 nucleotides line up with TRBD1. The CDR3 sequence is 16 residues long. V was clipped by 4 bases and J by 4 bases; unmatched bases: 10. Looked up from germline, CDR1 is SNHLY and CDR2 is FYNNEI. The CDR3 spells CASSVPGQGGVETQYF. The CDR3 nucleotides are TGTGCCAGCAGTGTACCGGGACAGGGCGGAGTAGAGACCCAGTACTTC.

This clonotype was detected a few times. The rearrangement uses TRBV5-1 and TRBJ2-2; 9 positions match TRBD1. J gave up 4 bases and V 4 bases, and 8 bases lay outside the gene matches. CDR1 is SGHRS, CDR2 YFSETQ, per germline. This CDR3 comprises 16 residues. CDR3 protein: CASSIYRGPGTGELFF. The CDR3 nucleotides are TGCGCCAGCAGCATCTACAGGGGGCCCGGCACCGGGGAGCTGTTTTTT.

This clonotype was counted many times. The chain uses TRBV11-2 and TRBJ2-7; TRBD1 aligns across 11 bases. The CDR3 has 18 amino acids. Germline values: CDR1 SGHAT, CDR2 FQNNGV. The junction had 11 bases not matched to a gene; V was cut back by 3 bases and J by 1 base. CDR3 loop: CASSLMDRGLPSSYEQYF. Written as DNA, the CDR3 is TGTGCCAGCAGCTTGATGGACAGGGGGCTCCCCTCATCCTACGAGCAGTACTTC.

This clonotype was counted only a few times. CDR3: CASSQEFRGTQYF. The CDR3 bases are TGTGCCAGCAGCCAAGAGTTCCGGGGGACCCAGTACTTC. V and J are TRBV14 and TRBJ2-5, with D tentatively TRBD2 (5 bases). This CDR3 spans 13 amino acids. In germline, CDR1 is SGHDN, CDR2 FVKESK. The V end lost 0 bases, the J end lost 7 bases, and 9 bases lay between the germline ends.